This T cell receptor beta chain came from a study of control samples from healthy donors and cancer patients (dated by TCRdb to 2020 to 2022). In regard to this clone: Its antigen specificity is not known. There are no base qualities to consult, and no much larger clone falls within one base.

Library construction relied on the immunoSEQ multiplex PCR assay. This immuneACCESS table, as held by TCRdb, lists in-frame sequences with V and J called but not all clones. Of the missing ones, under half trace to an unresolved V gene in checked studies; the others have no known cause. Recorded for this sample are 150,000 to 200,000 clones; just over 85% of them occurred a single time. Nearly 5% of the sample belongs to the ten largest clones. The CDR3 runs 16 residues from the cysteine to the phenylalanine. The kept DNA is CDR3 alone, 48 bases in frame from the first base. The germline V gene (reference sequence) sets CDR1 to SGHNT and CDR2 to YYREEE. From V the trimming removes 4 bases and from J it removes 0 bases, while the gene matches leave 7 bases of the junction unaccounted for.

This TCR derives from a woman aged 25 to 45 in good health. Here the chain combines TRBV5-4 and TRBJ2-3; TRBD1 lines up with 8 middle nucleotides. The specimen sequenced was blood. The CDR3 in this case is CASSARTGFSTDTQYF. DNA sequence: TGTGCCAGCAGCGCCCGGACAGGGTTTAGCACAGATACGCAGTATTTT.